The 21 T cell receptor beta chains presented below share a single source sample, sequenced in a study of T cell repertoires in ileal Crohn's disease. TCRdb's table, derived via immunoSEQ multiplex PCR, lists solely in-frame clones and lacks some. Here the sample spans 30,000 to 35,000 clones, roughly 78% being singletons. Sequenced sample: ileal tissue. The receptors were gathered from an adult with Crohn's disease.

This clone was recorded a few times. The gene calls are TRBV5-6 and TRBJ2-7; TRBD2 aligns across 8 bases. The germline CDR1 and CDR2 sequences are SGHDT and YYEEEE. The CDR3 is 12 amino acids. V gave up 4 bases and J gave up 6 bases; unmatched junction bases: 3. CDR3 in amino acids: CASSIGGAEQYF. CDR3 DNA sequence: TGTGCCAGCAGCATCGGGGGGGCCGAGCAGTACTTC.

This clone was recorded once. The chain employs TRBV6-1 and TRBJ1-2, with 7 bases that match TRBD1. The CDR3 spans 13 residues. The germline CDR1 and CDR2 sequences are MNHNS and SASEGT. The V gene end was trimmed by 4 bases and the J gene end by 8 bases; junction bases not matched to a gene: 7. This CDR3 is CASSVQGVMGYTF. CDR3 nucleotides: TGTGCCAGCAGTGTTCAGGGGGTTATGGGCTACACCTTC.

The V call is TRBV14, the J call TRBJ2-7, with TRBD2 matching 10 bases. The CDR3 runs 15 residues. Germline V CDR1 and CDR2: SGHDN, FVKESK. J gave up 3 bases and V 1 base, and 3 bases lay outside the gene matches. The CDR3 region is CASSQGLAGVYEQYF. The CDR3 DNA sequence: TGTGCCAGCAGCCAAGGCCTAGCGGGAGTCTACGAGCAGTACTTC.

CDR3 protein: CASSIRGQGANVLTF. The CDR3 DNA reads TGTGCCAGCAGTATCAGGGGGCAAGGGGCCAACGTCCTGACTTTC. V usage is TRBV7-8 and J usage is TRBJ2-6, with 8 bases fitting TRBD1. CDR1 is SGHVS, CDR2 FQNEAQ, per germline. This CDR3 region has 15 residues. V lost 6 bases, J lost 4 bases, and 5 bases stayed unmatched.

This clone showed up just once. The chain joins TRBV2 to TRBJ2-3; unclear D gene. This CDR3 is 14 amino acids long. V lost 8 bases, J lost 1 base, and 13 bases lay in between. In germline, CDR1 is SNHLY, CDR2 FYNNEI. The DNA for the CDR3 is TGTGCCAGCCACCGTAGGAGCGGCACAGATACGCAGTATTTT. Its translation: CASHRRSGTDTQYF.

The chain links TRBV19 to TRBJ2-2; D is perhaps TRBD1 (6 bases). The CDR3 is 15 residues long. CDR1 is LNHDA and CDR2 is SQIVND in the germline V gene (reference sequence). Trimming shortened V by 5 bases and J by 7 bases, and 17 bases separated the two germline ends. As DNA, the CDR3 is TGTGCCAGTAGTTTGCAGGGGAAAGGGGTCGGGGAGCTGTTTTTT. Translating it yields CASSLQGKGVGELFF.

For this clone: The junction departs from germline at one end; a sequencing error may be responsible. This chain joins TRBV7-7 and TRBJ2-5; D may be TRBD1 (7 bases). The germline V gene has CDR1 SSHAT and CDR2 FNYEAQ (reference sequence). The CDR3 sequence is 15 residues long. In DNA form, the CDR3 reads TGTGCTAGCAGCTTAGGCACAGGGGCGGGGGAGACCCAGTACTTC. It codes for CASSLGTGAGETQYF.

The V call is TRBV23-1, the J call TRBJ2-2, with D possibly being TRBD2 (5 bases). TRBV23-1 is an open reading frame, and its role is uncertain. The CDR3 runs to 14 residues. V lost 2 bases, J lost 5 bases, and 9 bases lay in between. The CDR3 nucleotides are TGCGCCAGCAGTCAAGAGGGATGGACCGGGGAGCTGTTTTTT. Translation gives CASSQEGWTGELFF.

The rearrangement links TRBV11-2 to TRBJ1-1; 8 bases are a match to TRBD1. With 3 bases clipped from V and 0 bases from J, the junction kept 3 bases outside the gene matches. This CDR3 is 15 amino acids long. The germline V gene encodes CDR1 SGHAT and CDR2 FQNNGV. The CDR3 reads CASSFTGGVNTEAFF. For the CDR3, the DNA is TGTGCCAGCAGCTTTACAGGGGGGGTGAACACTGAAGCTTTCTTT.

The genes are TRBV7-3 and TRBJ2-3; 7 bases map to TRBD2. Germline V gene sequence: CDR1 SGHTA, CDR2 FQGTGA. The CDR3 totals 15 residues. Trimming at V came to 0 bases and at J to 2 bases, leaving 2 bases not matched to a gene. The CDR3 reads CASSLTGTNTDTQYF. CDR3 DNA: TGTGCCAGCAGCTTAACAGGGACTAACACAGATACGCAGTATTTT. Based on the CDR3 plus reference TRBV7-3 and TRBJ2-3, the full variable domain is GAGVSQTPSNKVTEKGKYVELRCDPISGHTALYWYRQSLGQGPEFLIYFQGTGAADDSGLPNDRFFAVRPEGSVSTLKIQRTERGDSAVYLCASSLTGTNTDTQYFGPGTRLTVL.

This clone was seen once. This chain joins TRBV5-1 and TRBJ2-3; D remains ambiguous. The germline V and J ends were trimmed by 0 bases and 2 bases, with 13 bases remaining between them. The CDR3 has 16 amino acids. Germline V CDR1 and CDR2: SGHRS, YFSETQ. CDR3 DNA sequence: TGCGCCAGCAGCTTGGGGCGAGGTGGTAACACAGATACGCAGTATTTT. Its protein product is CASSLGRGGNTDTQYF.

The chain combines TRBV30 with TRBJ1-3, with 7 nucleotides matching TRBD1. J gave up 0 bases and V 5 bases, and 4 bases lay outside the gene matches. This CDR3 contains 14 residues. CDR1 and CDR2 from the germline V gene are GTSNPN and SVGIG (reference sequence). For the CDR3, the DNA is TGTGCCTGGGCCCGACAGGGCTCTGGAAACACCATATATTTT. It encodes CAWARQGSGNTIYF.

V and J are TRBV5-1 and TRBJ2-7, with a tentative D call TRBD2 (5 bases). Germline CDR1 and CDR2: SGHRS and YFSETQ. This CDR3 is built from 14 residues. V was trimmed by 2 bases and J by 0 bases, leaving 9 bases between them. CDR3 sequence reads: CASSFRTASYEQYF. The CDR3 DNA is TGCGCCAGCAGCTTTCGGACTGCCTCCTACGAGCAGTACTTC.

The chain links TRBV27 to TRBJ2-7, with a tentative D call TRBD1 (5 bases). The V end lost 6 bases, the J end lost 3 bases, and 12 bases lay between the germline ends. This CDR3 is 13 amino acids long. The germline CDR1 and CDR2 sequences are MNHEY and SMNVEV (reference sequence). The CDR3 sequence is CASRKGRNYEQYF. The CDR3 coding sequence is TGTGCCAGCAGGAAGGGGCGAAACTACGAGCAGTACTTC.

The chain links TRBV29-1 to TRBJ2-7; possibly TRBD1 for D (5 bases). CDR1 and CDR2 (germline): SQVTM, ANQGSEA. Deletions cut 4 bases from V and 0 bases from J, with 10 bases between. The CDR3 has 13 residues. The CDR3, as DNA: TGCAGCGTTGCTACAGGATACTCCTACGAGCAGTACTTC. Encoded protein: CSVATGYSYEQYF.

The chain has TRBV2 and TRBJ1-5; weak D call: TRBD1 (5 bases). Per the germline V gene, CDR1 is SNHLY and CDR2 is FYNNEI. The V gene lost 1 base and the J gene lost 6 bases, with 16 bases spanning the gap. This CDR3 contains 16 residues. CDR3 region: CASSEGVAGRGQPQHF. In DNA, the CDR3 is TGTGCCAGCAGTGAAGGGGTCGCGGGGAGGGGTCAGCCCCAGCATTTT.

The rearrangement uses TRBV7-3 and TRBJ2-1, with D possibly being TRBD2 (6 bases). The CDR3 length is 15 residues. V lost 5 bases and J lost 8, with 19 bases in between. Germline V gene lookup returns CDR1 SGHTA and CDR2 FQGTGA. CDR3 amino acids: CASSPWPGALDEQFF. DNA of the CDR3: TGTGCCAGCAGCCCCTGGCCGGGAGCTCTGGATGAGCAGTTCTTC.

The rearrangement links TRBV4-2 to TRBJ2-2, with 9 bases aligning to TRBD2. The length of the CDR3 is 15 residues. J lost 1 base, V lost 6 bases, and 3 bases had no gene match. Looked up from germline, CDR1 is LGHNA and CDR2 is YNFKEQ. CDR3 sequence: CASRVSGRNTGELFF. In nucleotides, the CDR3 is TGTGCCAGCAGAGTTAGCGGGAGGAACACCGGGGAGCTGTTTTTT.

The CDR3 sequence: CASSFRTGYTDTQYF. In DNA, the CDR3 is TGCGCCAGCAGCTTTAGGACAGGATACACAGATACGCAGTATTTT. The rearrangement uses TRBV5-1 and TRBJ2-3; 7 bases align to TRBD1. The trim removed 2 bases at V and 2 bases at J, leaving 5 bases unmatched. The CDR3 has 15 residues. The germline V gene encodes CDR1 SGHRS and CDR2 YFSETQ. Together with reference TRBV5-1 and TRBJ2-3, the CDR3 gives the full variable domain: KAGVTQTPRYLIKTRGQQVTLSCSPISGHRSVSWYQQTPGQGLQFLFEYFSETQRNKGNFPGRFSGRQFSNSRSEMNVSTLELGDSALYLCASSFRTGYTDTQYFGPGTRLTVL.

Remarks on this clone: One end of the junction does not line up with germline, which may come from a read error. The CDR3 spells CAGGLGLTHQPQHF. CDR3 bases: TGTGCTGGTGGTCTCGGACTGACCCATCAGCCCCAGCATTTT. The V call is TRBV12-5, the J call TRBJ1-5; no clear D gene. The CDR3 runs 14 residues. From germline, CDR1 is LGHNT and CDR2 FRNRAP.

About this clone: Other DNA sequences of this sample code for an identical CDR3. This sequence joins TRBV13 and TRBJ2-7, with 8 bases identical to TRBD2. Germline V lookup: CDR1 PRHDT, CDR2 FYEKMQ (reference sequence). The CDR3 runs to 14 residues. The V gene end was trimmed by 2 bases and the J gene end by 4 bases; junction bases not matched to a gene: 4. DNA of the CDR3: TGTGCCAGCAGCTTACTACGGGAGGGGTACGAGCAGTACTTC. This gives the protein CASSLLREGYEQYF. Based on the CDR3 plus reference TRBV13 and TRBJ2-7, the full variable domain is AAGVIQSPRHLIKEKRETATLKCYPIPRHDTVYWYQQGPGQDPQFLISFYEKMQSDKGSIPDRFSAQQFSDYHSELNMSSLELGDSALYFCASSLLREGYEQYFGPGTRLTVT.